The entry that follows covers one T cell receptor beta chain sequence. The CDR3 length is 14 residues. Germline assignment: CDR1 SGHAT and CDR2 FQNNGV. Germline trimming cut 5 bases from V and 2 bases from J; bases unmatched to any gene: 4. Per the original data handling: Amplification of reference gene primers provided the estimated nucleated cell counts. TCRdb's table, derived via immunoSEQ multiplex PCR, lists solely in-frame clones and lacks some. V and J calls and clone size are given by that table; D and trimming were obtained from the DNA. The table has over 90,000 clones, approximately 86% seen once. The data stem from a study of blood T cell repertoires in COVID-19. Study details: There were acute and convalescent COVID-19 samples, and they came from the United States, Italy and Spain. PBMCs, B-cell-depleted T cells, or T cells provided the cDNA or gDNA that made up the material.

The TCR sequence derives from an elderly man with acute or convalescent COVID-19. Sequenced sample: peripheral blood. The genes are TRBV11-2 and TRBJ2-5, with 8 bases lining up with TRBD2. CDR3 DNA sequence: TGTGCCAGCAGCCCACTAGCGGTTCAAGAGACCCAGTACTTC. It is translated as CASSPLAVQETQYF.